This T cell receptor (beta chain) is drawn from a study of shared clonotypes between healthy human individuals. Findings and limits, study-wide: Shared clonotypes: about 5% naive CD4, 3.5% to 4% naive CD8, roughly 2.2% memory CD4, 0.35% to 0.5% memory CD8.

Clones were read by immunoSEQ multiplex PCR, and TCRdb kept only the in-frame ones, dropping some. The sample has under 1,900,000 clones; about 98.5% are singletons. The CDR3 covers 14 residues. In germline, CDR1 is SGHRS, CDR2 YFSETQ. Between the trimmed V and J ends, which lost 0 bases and 4 bases, there was a span of 8 bases. Notes on this clone: Its target is not known. Other nucleotide sequences from this sample produce the same CDR3.

The chain employs TRBV5-1 and TRBJ1-5; no clear D. The TCR originated in a young man in good health. The sequenced material came from naive CD4+ T cells sorted from blood. Subset indicated: CD45RA+ positively selected. DNA of the CDR3: TGCGCCAGCAGCTTGGGGTTGGGTAATCAGCCCCAGCATTTT. This codes for CASSLGLGNQPQHF.